This T cell receptor beta chain was sequenced during a study of T cells in Graves' hyperthyroidism and ophthalmopathy. This clonotype was seen at least ten times. The target antigen is unknown. The germline V gene has CDR1 SGHRS and CDR2 YFSETQ. V was pared by 1 base and J by 5 bases, with 10 bases between. The CDR3 runs 14 residues. Study-wide results and caveats: The model predicted ophthalmopathy a median 6.5 months before onset. Blood also showed most of the thyroid clonotypes that were expanded above 0.001.

RNA transcripts gave rise to amplified TCR beta CDR3 regions. Initially, a first-round RT-PCR of the TCR CDR3 employed the HTBI primer set. TCRdb re-called the multiplex PCR reads through MiXCR, storing one row per CDR3 protein. The data contain approximately 600,000 distinct CDR3 sequences, approximately 15% of them singletons. Patients having uncontrolled infection, another autoimmune disease, pregnancy or lactation were not included. The rearrangement joins TRBV5-1 to TRBJ2-1, with no clear D. This receptor was taken from a woman between 18 and 30 years old with Graves' ophthalmopathy. The source material was blood. The DNA for the CDR3 is TGCGCCAGCAGCTTGCGCCTAGGCGACAATGAGCAGTTCTTC. As protein: CASSLRLGDNEQFF.